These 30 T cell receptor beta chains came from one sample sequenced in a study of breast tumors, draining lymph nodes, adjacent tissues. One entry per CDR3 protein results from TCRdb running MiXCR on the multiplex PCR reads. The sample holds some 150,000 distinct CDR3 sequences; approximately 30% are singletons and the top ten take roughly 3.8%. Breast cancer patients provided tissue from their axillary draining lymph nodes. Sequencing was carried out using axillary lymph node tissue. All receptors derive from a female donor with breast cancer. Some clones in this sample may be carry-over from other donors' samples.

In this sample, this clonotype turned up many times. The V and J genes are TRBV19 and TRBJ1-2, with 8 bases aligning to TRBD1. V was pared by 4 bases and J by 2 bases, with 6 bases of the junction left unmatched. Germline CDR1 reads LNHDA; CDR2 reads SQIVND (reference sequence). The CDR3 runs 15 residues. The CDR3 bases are TGTGCCAGTAGTAGAGAATACAGGGGGAACTATGGCTACACCTTC. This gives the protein CASSREYRGNYGYTF.

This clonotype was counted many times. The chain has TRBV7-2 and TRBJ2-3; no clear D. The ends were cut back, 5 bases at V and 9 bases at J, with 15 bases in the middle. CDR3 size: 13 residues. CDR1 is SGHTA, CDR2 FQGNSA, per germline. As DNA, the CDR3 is TGTGCCAGCAGCGTCGAAAGTAGAAGAACGCAGTATTTT. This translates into CASSVESRRTQYF.

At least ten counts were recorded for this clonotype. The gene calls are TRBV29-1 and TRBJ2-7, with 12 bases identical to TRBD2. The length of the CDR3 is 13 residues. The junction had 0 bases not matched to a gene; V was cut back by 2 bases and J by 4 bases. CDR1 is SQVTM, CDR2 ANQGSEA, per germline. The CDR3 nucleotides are TGCAGCGTTGAACTAGCGGGAGGGTACGAGCAGTACTTC. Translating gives CSVELAGGYEQYF.

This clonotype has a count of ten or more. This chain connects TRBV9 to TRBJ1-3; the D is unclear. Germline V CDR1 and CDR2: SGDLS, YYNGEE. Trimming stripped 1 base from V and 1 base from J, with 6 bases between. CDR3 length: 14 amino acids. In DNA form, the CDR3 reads TGTGCCAGCAGCGTATCCGGGTCTGGAAACACCATATATTTT. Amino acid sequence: CASSVSGSGNTIYF.

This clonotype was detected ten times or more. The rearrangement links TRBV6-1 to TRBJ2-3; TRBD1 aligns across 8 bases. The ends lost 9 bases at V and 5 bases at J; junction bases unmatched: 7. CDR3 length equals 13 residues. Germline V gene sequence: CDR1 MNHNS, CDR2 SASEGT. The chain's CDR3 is CASITDRGDTQYF. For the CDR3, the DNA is TGTGCCAGTATAACCGACAGGGGAGATACGCAGTATTTT.

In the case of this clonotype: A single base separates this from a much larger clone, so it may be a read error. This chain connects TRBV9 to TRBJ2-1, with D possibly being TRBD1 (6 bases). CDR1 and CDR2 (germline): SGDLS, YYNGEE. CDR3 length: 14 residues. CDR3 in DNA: TGTGCCAGCACCTTTAGGGCAGGGGACAATGAGCAGTCCTTC. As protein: CASTFRAGDNEQSF.

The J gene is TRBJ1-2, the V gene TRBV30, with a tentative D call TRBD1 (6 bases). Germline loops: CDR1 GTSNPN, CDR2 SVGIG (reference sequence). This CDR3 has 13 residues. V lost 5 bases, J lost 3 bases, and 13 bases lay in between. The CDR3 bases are TGTGCCTGGGCAGGGGCCGGTTACTATGGCTACACCTTC. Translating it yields CAWAGAGYYGYTF.

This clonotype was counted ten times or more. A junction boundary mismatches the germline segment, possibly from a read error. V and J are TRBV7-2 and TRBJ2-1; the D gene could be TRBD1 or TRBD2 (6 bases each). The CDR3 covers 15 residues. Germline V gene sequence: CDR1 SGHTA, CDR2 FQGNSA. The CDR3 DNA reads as TGTGCCAGCAGGTTAGCGGACAGCTCCTACAATGAGCAGTTCTTC. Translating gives CASRLADSSYNEQFF.

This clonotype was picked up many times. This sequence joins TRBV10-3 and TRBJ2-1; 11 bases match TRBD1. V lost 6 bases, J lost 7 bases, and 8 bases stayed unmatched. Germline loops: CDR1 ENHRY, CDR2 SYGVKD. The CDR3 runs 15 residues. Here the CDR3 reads CAISSGQGVVNEQFF. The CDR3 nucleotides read TGTGCCATCAGCTCGGGACAGGGGGTCGTGAATGAGCAGTTCTTC.

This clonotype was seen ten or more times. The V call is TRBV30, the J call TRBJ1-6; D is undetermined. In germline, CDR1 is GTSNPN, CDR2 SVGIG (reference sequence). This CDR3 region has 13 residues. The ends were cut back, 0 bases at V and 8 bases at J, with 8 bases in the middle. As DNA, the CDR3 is TGTGCCTGGAGTGTACAAGGAGATTCACCCCTCCACTTT. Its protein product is CAWSVQGDSPLHF. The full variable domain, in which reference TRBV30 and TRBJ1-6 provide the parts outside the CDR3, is SQTIHQWPATLVQPVGSPLSLECTVEGTSNPNLYWYRQAAGRGLQLLFYSVGIGQISSEVPQNLSASRPQDRQFILSSKKLLLSDSGFYLCAWSVQGDSPLHFGNGTRLTVT.

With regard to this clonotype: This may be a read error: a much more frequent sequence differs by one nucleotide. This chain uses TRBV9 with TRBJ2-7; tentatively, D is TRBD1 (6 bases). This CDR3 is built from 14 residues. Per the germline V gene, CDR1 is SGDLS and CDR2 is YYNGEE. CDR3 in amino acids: CASSPPRGTNEQSF. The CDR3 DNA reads TGTGCCAGCAGCCCACCGAGGGGGACAAACGAGCAGTCCTTC.

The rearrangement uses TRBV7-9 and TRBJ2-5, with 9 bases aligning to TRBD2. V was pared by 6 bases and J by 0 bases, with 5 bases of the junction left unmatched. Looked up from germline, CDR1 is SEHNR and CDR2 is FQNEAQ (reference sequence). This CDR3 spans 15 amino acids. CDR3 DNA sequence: TGTGCCAGCAGGCCCGCGGGGGGGTACCAAGAGACCCAGTACTTC. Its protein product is CASRPAGGYQETQYF.

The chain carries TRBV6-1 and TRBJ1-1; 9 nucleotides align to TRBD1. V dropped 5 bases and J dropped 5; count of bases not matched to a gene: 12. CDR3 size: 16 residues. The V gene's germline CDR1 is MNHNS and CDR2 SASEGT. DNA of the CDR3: TGTGCCAGCAGTCCCGTACCACAGGGGGCGCGGACTGAAGCTTTCTTT. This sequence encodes CASSPVPQGARTEAFF.

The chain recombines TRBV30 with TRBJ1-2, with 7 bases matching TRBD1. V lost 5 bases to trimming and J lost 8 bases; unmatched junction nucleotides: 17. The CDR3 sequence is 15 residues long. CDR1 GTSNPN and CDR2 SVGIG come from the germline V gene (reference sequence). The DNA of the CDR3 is TGTGCCTGGGGACGTTCTAGGGGGCGCGCATGGGGCTACACCTTC. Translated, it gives CAWGRSRGRAWGYTF.

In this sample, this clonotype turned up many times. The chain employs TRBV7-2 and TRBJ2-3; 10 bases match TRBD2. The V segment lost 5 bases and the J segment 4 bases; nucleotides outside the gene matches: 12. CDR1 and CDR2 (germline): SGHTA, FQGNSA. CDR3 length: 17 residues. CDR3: CASSIMLAGELPDTQYF. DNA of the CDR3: TGTGCCAGCAGCATCATGCTAGCGGGAGAATTGCCAGATACGCAGTATTTT.

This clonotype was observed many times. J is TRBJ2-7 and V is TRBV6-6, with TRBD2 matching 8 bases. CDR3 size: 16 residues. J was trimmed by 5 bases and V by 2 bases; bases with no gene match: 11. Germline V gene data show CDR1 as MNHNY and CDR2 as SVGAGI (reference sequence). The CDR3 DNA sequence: TGTGCCAGCAGTTACGCTCAGCGGGAGAAAGGTAACGAGCAGTACTTC. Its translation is CASSYAQREKGNEQYF.

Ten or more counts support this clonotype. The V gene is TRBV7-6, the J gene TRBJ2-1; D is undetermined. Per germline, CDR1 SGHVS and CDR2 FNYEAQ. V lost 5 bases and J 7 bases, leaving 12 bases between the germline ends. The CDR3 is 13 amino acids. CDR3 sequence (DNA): TGTGCCAGCAGCCCGGCTCTGGATAATGAGCAGTTCTTC. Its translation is CASSPALDNEQFF.

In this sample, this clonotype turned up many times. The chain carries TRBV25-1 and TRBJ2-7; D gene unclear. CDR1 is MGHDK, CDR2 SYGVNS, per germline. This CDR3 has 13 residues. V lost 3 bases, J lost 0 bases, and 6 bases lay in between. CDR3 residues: CASSDYVSYEQYF. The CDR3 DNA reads TGTGCCAGCAGTGATTACGTCTCCTACGAGCAGTACTTC.

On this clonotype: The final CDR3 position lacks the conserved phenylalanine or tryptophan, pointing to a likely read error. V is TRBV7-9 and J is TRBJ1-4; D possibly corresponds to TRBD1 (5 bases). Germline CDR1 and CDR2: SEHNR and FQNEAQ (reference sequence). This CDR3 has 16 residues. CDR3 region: CACSAPWGGTIEKLFC. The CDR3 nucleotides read TGTGCCTGCAGCGCTCCGTGGGGGGGGACGATTGAAAAACTGTTTTGT.

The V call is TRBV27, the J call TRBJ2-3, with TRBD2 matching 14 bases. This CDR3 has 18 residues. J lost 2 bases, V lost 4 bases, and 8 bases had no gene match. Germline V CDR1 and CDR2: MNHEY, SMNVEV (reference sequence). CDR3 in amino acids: CASSSRLAGGPITDTQYF. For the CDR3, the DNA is TGTGCCAGCAGTTCCCGACTAGCGGGGGGGCCTATCACAGATACGCAGTATTTT.

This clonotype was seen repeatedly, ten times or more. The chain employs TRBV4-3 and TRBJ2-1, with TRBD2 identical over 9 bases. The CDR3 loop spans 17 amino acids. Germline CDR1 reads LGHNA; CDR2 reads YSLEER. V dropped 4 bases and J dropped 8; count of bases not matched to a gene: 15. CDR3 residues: CASSRVIAGVTRDEQFF. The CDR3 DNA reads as TGCGCCAGCAGCCGAGTAATAGCGGGAGTCACCAGGGATGAGCAGTTCTTC.

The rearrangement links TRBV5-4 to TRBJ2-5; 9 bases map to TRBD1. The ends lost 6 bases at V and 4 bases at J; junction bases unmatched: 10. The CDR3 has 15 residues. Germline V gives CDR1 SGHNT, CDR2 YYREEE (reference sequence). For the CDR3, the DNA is TGTGCCAGCACATACCGGGACAGGGCTGCAGAGACCCAGTACTTC. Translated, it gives CASTYRDRAAETQYF.

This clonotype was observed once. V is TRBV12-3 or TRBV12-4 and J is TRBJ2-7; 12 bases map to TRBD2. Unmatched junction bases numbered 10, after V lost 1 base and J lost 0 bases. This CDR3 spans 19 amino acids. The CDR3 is CASSLGPGLAGGSSYEQYF. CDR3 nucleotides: TGTGCCAGCAGTTTAGGTCCGGGCCTAGCGGGAGGGAGCTCCTACGAGCAGTACTTC.

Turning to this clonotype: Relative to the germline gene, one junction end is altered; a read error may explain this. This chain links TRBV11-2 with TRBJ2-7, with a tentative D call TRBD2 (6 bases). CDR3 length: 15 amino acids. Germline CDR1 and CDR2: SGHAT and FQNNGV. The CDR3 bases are TGTGTCAGCAGCCCGGAGGCTAGCGCTCCCTACGAGCAGTACTTC. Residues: CVSSPEASAPYEQYF.

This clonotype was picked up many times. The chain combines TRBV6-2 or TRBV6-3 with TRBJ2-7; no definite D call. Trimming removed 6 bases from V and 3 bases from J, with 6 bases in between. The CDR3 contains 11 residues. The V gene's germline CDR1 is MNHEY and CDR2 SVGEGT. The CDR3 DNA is TGTGCCAGCAGAATCCACTACGAGCAGTACTTC. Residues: CASRIHYEQYF.

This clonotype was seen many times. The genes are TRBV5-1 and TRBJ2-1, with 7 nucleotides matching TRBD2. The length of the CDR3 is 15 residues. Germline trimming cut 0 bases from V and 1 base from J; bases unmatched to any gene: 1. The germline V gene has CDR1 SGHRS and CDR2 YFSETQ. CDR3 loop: CASSLVGGSYNEQFF. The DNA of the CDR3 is TGCGCCAGCAGCTTGGTCGGGGGGTCCTACAATGAGCAGTTCTTC.

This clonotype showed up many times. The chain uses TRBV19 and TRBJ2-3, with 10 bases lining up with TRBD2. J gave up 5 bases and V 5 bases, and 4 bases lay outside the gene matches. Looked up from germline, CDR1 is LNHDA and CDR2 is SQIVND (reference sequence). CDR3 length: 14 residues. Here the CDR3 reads CASSAGLALDTQYF. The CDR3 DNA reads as TGTGCCAGTAGTGCGGGACTAGCGCTAGATACGCAGTATTTT.

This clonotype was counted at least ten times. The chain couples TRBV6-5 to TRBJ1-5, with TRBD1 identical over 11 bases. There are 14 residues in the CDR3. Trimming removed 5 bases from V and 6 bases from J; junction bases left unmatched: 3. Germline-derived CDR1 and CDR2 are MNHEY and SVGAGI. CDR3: CASSQDRGPQPQHF. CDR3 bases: TGTGCCAGCAGTCAGGACAGGGGGCCTCAGCCCCAGCATTTT.

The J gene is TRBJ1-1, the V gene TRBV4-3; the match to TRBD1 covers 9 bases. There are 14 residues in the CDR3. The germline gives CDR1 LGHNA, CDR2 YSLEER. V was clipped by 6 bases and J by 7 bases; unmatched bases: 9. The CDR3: CASSGVGQGSEAFF. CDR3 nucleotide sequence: TGCGCCAGCAGTGGGGTAGGACAGGGGAGTGAAGCTTTCTTT.

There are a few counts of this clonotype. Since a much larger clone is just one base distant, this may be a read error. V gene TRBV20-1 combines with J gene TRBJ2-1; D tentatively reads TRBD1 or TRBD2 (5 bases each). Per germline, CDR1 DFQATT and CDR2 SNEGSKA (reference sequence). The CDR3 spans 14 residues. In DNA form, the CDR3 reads TGCAGTGCTAGAGGGGTTGGGACCTACACTGAGCAGTTCTTC. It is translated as CSARGVGTYTEQFF.